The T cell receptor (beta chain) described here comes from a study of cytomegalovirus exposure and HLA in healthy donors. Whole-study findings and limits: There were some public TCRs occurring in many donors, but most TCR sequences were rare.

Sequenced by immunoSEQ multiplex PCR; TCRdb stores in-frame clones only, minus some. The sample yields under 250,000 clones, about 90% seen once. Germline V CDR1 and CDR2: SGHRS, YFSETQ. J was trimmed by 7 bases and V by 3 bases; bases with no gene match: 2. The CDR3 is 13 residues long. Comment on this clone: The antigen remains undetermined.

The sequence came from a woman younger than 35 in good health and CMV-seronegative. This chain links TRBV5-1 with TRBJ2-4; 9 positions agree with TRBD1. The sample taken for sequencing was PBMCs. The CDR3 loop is CASSWGQGNIQYF. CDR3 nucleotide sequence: TGCGCCAGCAGCTGGGGACAGGGCAACATTCAGTACTTC.